The rows below give T cell receptor beta chains drawn from one sample of a study of cytomegalovirus exposure and HLA in healthy donors. Assay used: immunoSEQ multiplex PCR; TCRdb lists only in-frame clones, some missing. Of around 94,000 clones in the sample, about three fifths are singletons; the top ten hold over 4%. Source material: PBMCs. Receptor source: a human donor in good health. CDR3s include the opening cysteine and the closing phenylalanine or tryptophan. Each record gives: clone size, V gene, J gene, D gene, CDR3 protein, CDR3 DNA. The D gene is left open where the match is weak. Clone size is stated in some rows and not others, as once, few, many or a class when expanded.

size: once
V: TRBV30
J: TRBJ2-2
D: -
CDR3: CAWSVLGNSNTGELFF
DNA: TGTGCCTGGAGTGTCTTGGGCAACTCGAACACCGGGGAGCTGTTTTTT

size: few
V: TRBV6-5
J: TRBJ1-1
D: -
CDR3: CASSYSELTEAFF
DNA: TGTGCCAGCAGTTACTCGGAGCTCACTGAAGCTTTCTTT

size: -
V: TRBV19
J: TRBJ1-2
D: TRBD1
CDR3: CASSKGQGANYGYTF
DNA: TGTGCCAGTAGTAAAGGACAGGGGGCTAACTATGGCTACACCTTC

size: once
V: TRBV19
J: TRBJ1-2
D: TRBD1
CDR3: CASSHLDRPLNNYGYTF
DNA: TGTGCCAGTAGTCATCTGGACAGGCCCTTAAACAACTATGGCTACACCTTC

size: -
V: TRBV6-4
J: TRBJ1-5
D: -
CDR3: CASSDSPGGIQHF
DNA: TGTGCCAGCAGTGACTCCCCCGGGGGGATACAGCATTTT

size: -
V: TRBV29-1
J: TRBJ1-1
D: -
CDR3: CSAQGSGNTEAFF
DNA: TGCAGCGCTCAGGGAAGTGGGAACACTGAAGCTTTCTTT

size: once
V: TRBV11-2
J: TRBJ2-3
D: -
CDR3: CASSPYGYTQYF
DNA: TGTGCCAGCTCTCCTTATGGCTATACGCAGTATTTT

size: few
V: TRBV11-2
J: TRBJ1-1
D: -
CDR3: CASSYGTLNTEAFF
DNA: TGTGCCAGCAGCTACGGGACACTGAACACTGAAGCTTTCTTT

size: -
V: TRBV5-1
J: TRBJ2-7
D: TRBD2
CDR3: CASSSRSPLTSQGGSKQSSYEQYF
DNA: TGCGCCAGCTCCAGTCGGTCCCCCTTGACCTCCCAGGGAGGGAGTAAGCAGAGCTCCTACGAGCAGTACTTC

size: -
V: TRBV5-1
J: TRBJ1-2
D: -
CDR3: CASTQTGSGFYGYTF
DNA: TGCGCCAGCACCCAGACAGGCTCCGGATTTTATGGCTACACCTTC

size: -
V: TRBV18
J: TRBJ1-5
D: TRBD1
CDR3: CASSPGQDRAQPQHF
DNA: TGTGCCAGCTCACCGGGCCAGGACAGGGCTCAGCCCCAGCATTTT

size: few
V: TRBV7-2
J: TRBJ2-1
D: TRBD2
CDR3: CASSPTGSGSRPEQFF
DNA: TGTGCCAGCAGCCCTACGGGGAGCGGGAGCCGTCCTGAGCAGTTCTTC

size: -
V: TRBV30
J: TRBJ1-2
D: -
CDR3: CALGSGGARGYTF
DNA: TGTGCCCTAGGGAGTGGGGGCGCGAGGGGCTACACCTTC

size: -
V: TRBV11-2
J: TRBJ2-1
D: -
CDR3: CASSRGPGDEQFF
DNA: TGTGCCAGCAGCCGAGGTCCCGGAGATGAGCAGTTCTTC

size: -
V: TRBV15
J: TRBJ2-2
D: -
CDR3: CATSGDFLNTGELFF
DNA: TGTGCCACCAGCGGGGACTTTTTGAACACCGGGGAGCTGTTTTTT

size: few
V: TRBV19
J: TRBJ1-2
D: TRBD1
CDR3: CASTSGQVNGYTF
DNA: TGTGCCAGTACCTCTGGACAGGTTAATGGCTACACCTTC

size: -
V: TRBV4-1
J: TRBJ2-6
D: -
CDR3: CASSHLSGANVLTF
DNA: TGCGCCAGCAGCCACCTCTCTGGGGCCAACGTCCTGACTTTC

size: -
V: TRBV12-5
J: TRBJ1-5
D: -
CDR3: CASGFGDQPQHF
DNA: TGTGCTAGTGGTTTCGGGGATCAGCCCCAGCATTTT

size: -
V: TRBV27
J: TRBJ2-2
D: -
CDR3: CASSPYAWNTGELFF
DNA: TGTGCCAGCAGTCCATACGCGTGGAACACCGGGGAGCTGTTTTTT

size: -
V: TRBV11-2
J: TRBJ2-3
D: TRBD2
CDR3: CASSLEAGGDADTQYF
DNA: TGTGCCAGCAGCTTAGAAGCGGGAGGCGATGCAGATACGCAGTATTTT

size: -
V: TRBV15
J: TRBJ1-1
D: -
CDR3: CATSREGRMNTEAFF
DNA: TGTGCCACCAGCAGGGAGGGACGGATGAACACTGAAGCTTTCTTT

size: -
V: TRBV18
J: TRBJ2-7
D: -
CDR3: CASSATGTQSYEQYF
DNA: TGTGCCAGCTCTGCGACGGGGACACAATCCTACGAGCAGTACTTC

size: -
V: TRBV5-6
J: TRBJ2-5
D: TRBD1
CDR3: CASKAVGQGAEETQYF
DNA: TGTGCCAGCAAGGCTGTGGGACAGGGGGCAGAAGAGACCCAGTACTTC

size: few
V: TRBV27
J: TRBJ2-7
D: -
CDR3: CASSLSVGSYEQYF
DNA: TGTGCCAGCAGTTTATCCGTCGGTTCCTACGAGCAGTACTTC

size: -
V: TRBV4-1
J: TRBJ1-1
D: -
CDR3: CASSQPRTPVNTEAFF
DNA: TGCGCCAGCAGCCAACCCCGCACCCCAGTGAACACTGAAGCTTTCTTT

size: -
V: TRBV18
J: TRBJ2-7
D: TRBD2
CDR3: CASSQTTLAGTHYEQYF
DNA: TGTGCCAGCTCACAAACGACCCTAGCGGGCACTCACTACGAGCAGTACTTC

size: -
V: TRBV6-5
J: TRBJ2-5
D: -
CDR3: CASSGSQGRETQYF
DNA: TGTGCCAGCAGCGGTTCGCAGGGTCGAGAGACCCAGTACTTC

size: -
V: TRBV12-1
J: TRBJ1-4
D: -
CDR3: CASSFSQGTTNEKLFF
DNA: TGTGCCAGCAGCTTTTCCCAGGGGACCACTAATGAAAAACTGTTTTTT

size: medium-sized
V: TRBV29-1
J: TRBJ2-5
D: TRBD2
CDR3: CSGRVTSGKETQYF
DNA: TGCAGCGGACGCGTGACTAGCGGGAAGGAGACCCAGTACTTC

size: once
V: TRBV19
J: TRBJ1-1
D: -
CDR3: CASRTLMNTEAFF
DNA: TGTGCCAGCCGGACATTGATGAACACTGAAGCTTTCTTT

size: -
V: TRBV6-1
J: TRBJ2-7
D: -
CDR3: CASSEIGQDYEQYF
DNA: TGTGCCAGCAGTGAAATAGGTCAGGACTACGAGCAGTACTTC

size: large
V: TRBV6-5
J: TRBJ1-2
D: TRBD1
CDR3: CASSMQGAVGYTF
DNA: TGTGCCAGCAGCATGCAGGGGGCGGTTGGCTACACCTTC

size: -
V: TRBV7-9
J: TRBJ2-1
D: -
CDR3: CSSSITTGEQFF
DNA: TGTTCCAGCAGCATTACCACCGGTGAGCAGTTCTTC

size: few
V: TRBV30
J: TRBJ1-1
D: TRBD1
CDR3: CAWFTGTGMVLMNTEAFF
DNA: TGTGCCTGGTTTACCGGGACAGGGATGGTCCTTATGAACACTGAAGCTTTCTTT

size: -
V: TRBV27
J: TRBJ2-7
D: TRBD1
CDR3: CASSLSGQGRHYEQYF
DNA: TGTGCCAGCAGTTTAAGCGGACAGGGACGGCACTACGAGCAGTACTTC